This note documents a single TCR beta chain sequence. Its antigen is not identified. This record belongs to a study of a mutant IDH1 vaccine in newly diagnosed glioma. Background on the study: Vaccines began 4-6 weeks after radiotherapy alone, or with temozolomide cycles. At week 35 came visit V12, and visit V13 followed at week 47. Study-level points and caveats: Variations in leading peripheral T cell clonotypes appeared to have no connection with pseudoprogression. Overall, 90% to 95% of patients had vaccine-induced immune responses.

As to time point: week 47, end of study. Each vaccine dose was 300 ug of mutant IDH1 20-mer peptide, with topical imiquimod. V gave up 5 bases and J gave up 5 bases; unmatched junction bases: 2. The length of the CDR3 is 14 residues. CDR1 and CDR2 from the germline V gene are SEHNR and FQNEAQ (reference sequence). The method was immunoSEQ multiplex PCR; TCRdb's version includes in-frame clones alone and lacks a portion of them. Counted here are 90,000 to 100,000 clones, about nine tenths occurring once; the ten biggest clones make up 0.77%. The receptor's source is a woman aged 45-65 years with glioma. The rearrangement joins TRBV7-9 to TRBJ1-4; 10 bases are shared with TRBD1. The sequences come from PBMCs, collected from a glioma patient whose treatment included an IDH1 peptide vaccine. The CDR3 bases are TGTGCCAGCAGCCCGGGACAGGGGAATGAAAAACTGTTTTTT. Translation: CASSPGQGNEKLFF.